These T cell receptor beta chains were read from a single sample in a study of Tregs in tolerant kidney transplant recipients. This table comes from immunoSEQ multiplex PCR, and its TCRdb copy is limited to in-frame clones, with some not included. The repertoire holds some 66,000 clones, around 90% seen once, with approximately 11% in the top ten. The material was CD8+ T cells from blood, obtained before the transplant. These receptors were taken from a human donor who received a combined kidney and bone marrow transplant. Both conserved end residues are part of each CDR3. Fields, in order: clone size, V gene, D gene, J gene, CDR3 protein, CDR3 DNA. The D gene is left open where the match is weak. Some rows have no size entry. The others give once, few or many, or a class for an expanded clone.

.	TRBV29-1	TRBD2	TRBJ2-7	CSVLATSGRTYEQYF	TGCAGCGTGTTAGCGACTAGCGGGCGAACCTACGAGCAGTACTTC
.	TRBV27	TRBD1	TRBJ2-7	CASSSRQGSYEQYF	TGTGCCAGCAGTTCACGACAGGGGTCCTACGAGCAGTACTTC
.	TRBV9	.	TRBJ1-1	CASSGDMNTEAFF	TGTGCCAGCAGCGGAGACATGAACACTGAAGCTTTCTTT
once	TRBV7-9	TRBD1	TRBJ1-1	CASRSPGQGAGTEAFF	TGTGCCAGCAGATCTCCGGGACAGGGGGCAGGGACTGAAGCTTTCTTT
once	TRBV4-1	.	TRBJ1-6	CASSQGGTDNSPLHF	TGCGCCAGCAGCCAAGGCGGGACCGATAATTCACCCCTCCACTTT
.	TRBV6-1	TRBD1	TRBJ2-1	CASRSHRGPEQFF	TGTGCCAGCAGGTCCCACAGGGGGCCTGAGCAGTTCTTC
.	TRBV15	.	TRBJ2-7	CATSRTPTEDYEQYF	TGTGCCACCAGCAGAACACCGACAGAGGACTACGAGCAGTACTTC
.	TRBV6-1	TRBD1	TRBJ1-6	CASSEAGRGSSPLHF	TGTGCCAGCAGTGAAGCCGGCAGGGGGAGTTCACCCCTCCACTTT
.	TRBV27	TRBD2	TRBJ2-7	CASSSSGGAQLYEQYF	TGTGCCAGCAGTTCTAGCGGGGGGGCCCAACTCTACGAGCAGTACTTC
.	TRBV27	.	TRBJ1-2	CASSWAGASEYGYTF	TGTGCCAGCAGTTGGGCGGGGGCATCGGAATATGGCTACACCTTC